The entry below describes one T cell receptor beta chain. This sample was taken from a study of blood T cell repertoires in COVID-19. V shed 6 bases and J 2 bases; nucleotides not matched to a gene: 15. CDR1 is MDHEN, CDR2 SYDVKM, per germline. CDR3 length: 18 amino acids. Assay: immunoSEQ multiplex PCR; the TCRdb copy retains only in-frame clones and omits some. The sample carries 120,000 or so clones, around 85% recorded once. The material sequenced was peripheral blood. The chain recombines TRBV28 with TRBJ1-1, with 10 bases matching TRBD1. The receptor's source is a man in his sixties or seventies who had recovered from COVID-19. The CDR3 loop is CASRKPTDRGAGNTEAFF. The CDR3 bases are TGTGCCAGCAGAAAACCGACGGACAGGGGGGCCGGAAACACTGAAGCTTTCTTT.